These 21 T cell receptor beta chains were all obtained from the same sample, sequenced in a study of chemoradiotherapy in HPV16-positive cancers. Libraries were prepared by immunoSEQ multiplex PCR; TCRdb keeps only in-frame clonotypes and omits some of them. The sample contains roughly 6,200 clones, 83% of which appear only once. This material consisted of tumor tissue, taken from a patient who underwent chemoradiotherapy. The receptor set was obtained from a human donor with HPV-associated anogenital cancer.

This chain links TRBV7-8 with TRBJ1-4; 7 bases align to TRBD1. Germline assignment: CDR1 SGHVS and CDR2 FQNEAQ. V gave up 4 bases and J gave up 5 bases; unmatched junction bases: 10. The CDR3 is 16 amino acids. CDR3 nucleotides: TGTGCCAGCAGCTCCACGAGGGACAGCGTGAATGAAAAACTGTTTTTT. This encodes CASSSTRDSVNEKLFF.

The chain links TRBV5-1 to TRBJ2-5; 8 nucleotides agree with TRBD2. After removal of 4 bases from V and 4 bases from J, the junction contained 6 bases not matched to a gene. Germline V gene sequence: CDR1 SGHRS, CDR2 YFSETQ. The CDR3 runs to 14 residues. CDR3 residues: CASSREGGLETQYF. CDR3 nucleotides: TGCGCCAGCAGCCGGGAGGGGGGCCTAGAGACCCAGTACTTC.

This chain uses TRBV29-1 with TRBJ1-1; D perhaps matches TRBD1 (5 bases). This CDR3 spans 13 amino acids. Germline values: CDR1 SQVTM, CDR2 ANQGSEA. V shed 6 bases and J shed 4 bases, with 15 bases lying between them. The CDR3 here is CSVAREIGTEAFF. The CDR3 region has the DNA TGCAGCGTAGCCAGGGAAATCGGCACTGAAGCTTTCTTT.

CDR3 DNA sequence: TGTGCCAGCAGCTCCCCTCAAACAGGGTCCTACGAGCAGTACTTC. It is translated as CASSSPQTGSYEQYF. The J gene is TRBJ2-7, the V gene TRBV11-3; TRBD1 might be the D (6 bases). The CDR3 length is 15 residues. The V end lost 4 bases, the J end lost 1 base, and 14 bases lay between the germline ends. CDR1 is SGHNT, CDR2 YENEEA, per germline.

The chain combines TRBV7-9 with TRBJ2-7; D may be TRBD1 (6 bases). The germline V gene has CDR1 SEHNR and CDR2 FQNEAQ (reference sequence). The V end lost 1 base, the J end lost 6 bases, and 16 bases lay between the germline ends. The CDR3 is 15 amino acids. CDR3 nucleotides: TGTGCCAGCAGCTTAGGCCGAGCAGGGGATCGCGAGCAGTACTTC. This codes for CASSLGRAGDREQYF.

A remark on this clone: The junction differs from germline at one of its ends, possibly a read error. The rearrangement links TRBV6-6 to TRBJ2-7; 12 bases line up with TRBD1. This CDR3 comprises 15 residues. CDR1 is MNHNY and CDR2 is SVGAGI in the germline V gene (reference sequence). CDR3 in amino acids: CASSLQGQGAPRVSF. Written as DNA, the CDR3 is TGTGCCAGCAGCCTTCAGGGACAGGGGGCTCCCCGAGTTTCCTTC.

This clone was counted only a few times. J is TRBJ1-1 and V is TRBV20-1, with no clear D. V lost 8 bases and J 3 bases, leaving 10 bases between the germline ends. The germline CDR1 and CDR2 sequences are DFQATT and SNEGSKA (reference sequence). This CDR3 region has 11 residues. In DNA, the CDR3 is TGCAGTCTCCGGACGGACACTGAAGCTTTCTTT. Translating it yields CSLRTDTEAFF.

This chain links TRBV29-1 with TRBJ2-7, with 10 bases that match TRBD2. Germline assignment: CDR1 SQVTM and CDR2 ANQGSEA. There are 15 residues in the CDR3. V lost 2 bases to trimming and J lost 0 bases; unmatched junction nucleotides: 4. CDR3 sequence reads: CSVEKGTSASYEQYF. The CDR3 region has the DNA TGCAGCGTTGAAAAAGGGACTAGCGCCTCCTACGAGCAGTACTTC.

This clone appeared once. The chain couples TRBV5-4 to TRBJ1-1; 9 bases agree with TRBD1. The CDR3 contains 13 residues. J gave up 8 bases and V 3 bases, and 5 bases lay outside the gene matches. CDR1 SGHNT and CDR2 YYREEE come from the germline V gene (reference sequence). The CDR3 loop is CASSWGDRAEAFF. The CDR3 region has the DNA TGTGCCAGCAGCTGGGGGGACAGGGCCGAAGCTTTCTTT. The complete variable domain, with remaining parts taken from reference TRBV5-4 and TRBJ1-1, reads ETGVTQSPTHLIKTRGQQVTLRCSSQSGHNTVSWYQQALGQGPQFIFQYYREEENGRGNFPPRFSGLQFPNYSSELNVNALELDDSALYLCASSWGDRAEAFFGQGTRLTVV.

This clone appeared a few times. The chain uses TRBV28 and TRBJ1-4; D ambiguous. CDR1 is MDHEN, CDR2 SYDVKM, per germline. CDR3 size: 13 residues. V was trimmed by 6 bases and J by 3 bases, leaving 8 bases between them. CDR3 loop: CASRVTPNEKLFF. DNA for the CDR3: TGTGCCAGCAGGGTCACCCCTAATGAAAAACTGTTTTTT. Variable domain in full (rest from reference TRBV28 and TRBJ1-4): DVKVTQSSRYLVKRTGEKVFLECVQDMDHENMFWYRQDPGLGLRLIYFSYDVKMKEKGDIPEGYSVSREKKERFSLILESASTNQTSMYLCASRVTPNEKLFFGSGTQLSVL.

This rearrangement joins TRBV4-2 to TRBJ1-1, with 8 bases that match TRBD1. The ends lost 3 bases at V and 0 bases at J; junction bases unmatched: 3. This CDR3 is built from 15 residues. Germline lookup yields CDR1 LGHNA and CDR2 YNFKEQ. The CDR3 DNA is TGTGCCAGCAGCCAGGGACAGGTGGTGAACACTGAAGCTTTCTTT. Translation: CASSQGQVVNTEAFF.

This rearrangement joins TRBV6-5 to TRBJ1-2; TRBD1 is a possible D gene (6 bases). This CDR3 spans 12 amino acids. Trimming stripped 5 bases from V and 5 bases from J, with 9 bases between. CDR1 is MNHEY, CDR2 SVGAGI, per germline. The CDR3 here is CASSPQGYGYTF. The CDR3 coding sequence is TGTGCCAGCAGTCCACAGGGTTATGGCTACACCTTC.

Here the CDR3 reads CASSLEGGNQPQHF. CDR3 coding DNA: TGCGCCAGCAGCTTGGAAGGGGGCAATCAGCCCCAGCATTTT. The chain employs TRBV5-1 and TRBJ1-5, with a weak D call TRBD1 (5 bases). CDR3 length equals 14 residues. The V end lost 0 bases, the J end lost 2 bases, and 6 bases lay between the germline ends. Germline V CDR1 and CDR2: SGHRS, YFSETQ. Full variable domain (missing parts from reference TRBV5-1 and TRBJ1-5): KAGVTQTPRYLIKTRGQQVTLSCSPISGHRSVSWYQQTPGQGLQFLFEYFSETQRNKGNFPGRFSGRQFSNSRSEMNVSTLELGDSALYLCASSLEGGNQPQHFGDGTRLSIL.

J is TRBJ1-3 and V is TRBV10-3; tentative D call: TRBD1 (5 bases). Germline V gene sequence: CDR1 ENHRY, CDR2 SYGVKD. CDR3 length: 13 residues. V was trimmed by 6 bases and J by 2 bases, leaving 8 bases between them. The CDR3 is CAIRTDTGNTIYF. In DNA form, the CDR3 reads TGTGCCATCAGGACAGATACTGGAAACACCATATATTTT.

The rearrangement joins TRBV11-2 to TRBJ2-1, with D tentatively TRBD1 (6 bases). The CDR3 covers 16 residues. CDR1 and CDR2 from the germline V gene are SGHAT and FQNNGV. V dropped 3 bases and J dropped 0 bases, with 12 bases sitting between them. This CDR3 reads CASSFRADSSYNEQFF. The CDR3 DNA reads as TGTGCCAGCAGCTTCCGGGCGGACAGCTCCTACAATGAGCAGTTCTTC.

This clone was seen a few times. The J gene is TRBJ1-2, the V gene TRBV19; D is ambiguous. The V gene lost 4 bases and the J gene lost 2 bases, with 5 bases spanning the gap. Germline V gene data show CDR1 as LNHDA and CDR2 as SQIVND (reference sequence). The CDR3 is 12 residues long. The CDR3 DNA follows: TGTGCCAGTAGTAGTGGGAACTATGGCTACACCTTC. It codes for CASSSGNYGYTF.

The V gene is TRBV7-9, the J gene TRBJ1-2; D is unresolved. This CDR3 region has 13 residues. CDR1 SEHNR and CDR2 FQNEAQ come from the germline V gene (reference sequence). Trimming took off 6 bases at V and 3 bases at J, with 11 bases between the two ends. CDR3 protein: CASRGMGDYGYTF. The CDR3 DNA sequence: TGTGCCAGCAGGGGAATGGGCGACTATGGCTACACCTTC.

The gene calls are TRBV6-4 and TRBJ2-5, with unresolved D. The germline CDR1 and CDR2 sequences are MRHNA and SNTAGT. V was trimmed by 4 bases and J by 5 bases, leaving 11 bases between them. The CDR3 covers 13 residues. CDR3 sequence (DNA): TGTGCCAGCAGTGTGTCAGCAGGCGAGACCCAGTACTTC. Translating it yields CASSVSAGETQYF.

This clone was seen only once. J is TRBJ2-3 and V is TRBV7-3, with D unclear. V lost 4 bases to trimming and J lost 4 bases, with 6 bases between them. This CDR3 is built from 12 residues. Germline V gene data show CDR1 as SGHTA and CDR2 as FQGTGA. The CDR3 reads CASSSRADTQYF. CDR3 nucleotides: TGTGCCAGCAGCTCAAGGGCAGATACGCAGTATTTT. The full variable domain, its missing parts supplied by reference TRBV7-3 and TRBJ2-3, is GAGVSQTPSNKVTEKGKYVELRCDPISGHTALYWYRQSLGQGPEFLIYFQGTGAADDSGLPNDRFFAVRPEGSVSTLKIQRTERGDSAVYLCASSSRADTQYFGPGTRLTVL.

The rearrangement links TRBV28 to TRBJ2-1; the D gene is possibly TRBD2 (5 bases). The CDR3 runs 15 residues. CDR1 MDHEN and CDR2 SYDVKM come from the germline V gene. Trimming pared 2 bases from V and 6 bases from J, leaving 14 bases between. The CDR3 bases are TGTGCCAGCAGTTTAACTAGTGGGTTATTCAATGAGCAGTTCTTC. This codes for CASSLTSGLFNEQFF. Looking up the rest from reference TRBV28 and TRBJ2-1 gives the full variable domain: DVKVTQSSRYLVKRTGEKVFLECVQDMDHENMFWYRQDPGLGLRLIYFSYDVKMKEKGDIPEGYSVSREKKERFSLILESASTNQTSMYLCASSLTSGLFNEQFFGPGTRLTVL.

The rearrangement uses TRBV4-1 and TRBJ1-5, with TRBD1 as a possible D gene (5 bases). The CDR3 has 17 residues. V was trimmed by 1 base and J by 2 bases, leaving 15 bases between them. Germline values: CDR1 MGHRA, CDR2 YSYEKL. Written as DNA, the CDR3 is TGCGCCAGCAGCCAAGGATCCTCGGGGGGTGGCAATCAGCCCCAGCATTTT. This translates into CASSQGSSGGGNQPQHF.